This T cell receptor beta chain was profiled in a study of OX40 agonist ivuxolimab in advanced cancers. The method was immunoSEQ multiplex PCR; TCRdb's version includes in-frame clones alone and lacks a portion of them. The table has tens of thousands of clones, about 90% seen once. Trimming cost V 5 bases and J 5 bases, with 12 bases left between them. Germline V gene data show CDR1 as MNHEY and CDR2 as SVGAGI. This CDR3 has 13 amino acids. The material sequenced was CD4+ or CD8+ T cells sorted from blood, taken in a trial of the OX40 agonist ivuxolimab. The chain combines TRBV6-5 with TRBJ2-5; D may match TRBD1 or TRBD2 (5 bases each). The receptor comes from an adult with an advanced solid tumor such as melanoma, head and neck, liver or kidney cancer. The CDR3 nucleotides are TGTGCCAGCAGTACCCGGGGCAGGGAGACCCAGTACTTC. Protein sequence: CASSTRGRETQYF.